This TCR beta chain was obtained from a study of blood T cell repertoires in COVID-19. Only in-frame clones appear in the TCRdb table, and some are missing; sequencing was by immunoSEQ multiplex PCR. The sample lists some 250,000 clones; 75% to 90% were seen once. The material sequenced was peripheral blood. The clonotype originates from a man aged 55 to 70 who had recovered from COVID-19.

Here the CDR3 DNA reads TGTGCCAGCAGCGGATCAGCGGGGGGCGCCTACAATGAGCAGTTCTTC. This encodes CASSGSAGGAYNEQFF. The chain joins TRBV9 to TRBJ2-1, with 9 nucleotides matching TRBD2. CDR3 length: 16 amino acids. The ends lost 3 bases at V and 2 bases at J; junction bases unmatched: 6. The germline gives CDR1 SGDLS, CDR2 YYNGEE.